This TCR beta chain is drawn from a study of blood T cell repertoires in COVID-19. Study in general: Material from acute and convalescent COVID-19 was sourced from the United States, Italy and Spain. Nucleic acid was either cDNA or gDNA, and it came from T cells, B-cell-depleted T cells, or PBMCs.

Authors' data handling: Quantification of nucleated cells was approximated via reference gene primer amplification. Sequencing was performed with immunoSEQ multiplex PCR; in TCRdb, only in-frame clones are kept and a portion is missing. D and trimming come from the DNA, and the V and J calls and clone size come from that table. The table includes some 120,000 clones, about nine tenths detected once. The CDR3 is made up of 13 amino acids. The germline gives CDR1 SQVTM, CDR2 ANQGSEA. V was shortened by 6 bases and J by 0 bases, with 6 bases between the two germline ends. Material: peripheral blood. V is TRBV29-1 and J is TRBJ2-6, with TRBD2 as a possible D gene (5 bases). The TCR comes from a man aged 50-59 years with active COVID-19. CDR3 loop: CSVRDSGANVLTF. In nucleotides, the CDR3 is TGCAGCGTCCGGGACTCTGGGGCCAACGTCCTGACTTTC.